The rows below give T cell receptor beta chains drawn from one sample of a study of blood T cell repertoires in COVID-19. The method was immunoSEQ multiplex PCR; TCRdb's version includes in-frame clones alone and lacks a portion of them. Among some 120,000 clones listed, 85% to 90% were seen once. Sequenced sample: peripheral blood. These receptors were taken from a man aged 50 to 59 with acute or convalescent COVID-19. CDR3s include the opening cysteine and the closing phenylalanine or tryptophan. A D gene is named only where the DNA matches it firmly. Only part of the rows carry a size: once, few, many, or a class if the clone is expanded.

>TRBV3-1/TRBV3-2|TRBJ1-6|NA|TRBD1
CASSPPVRGQNSPLHF
TGTGCCAGCAGCCCGCCTGTCAGGGGGCAGAATTCACCCCTCCACTTT
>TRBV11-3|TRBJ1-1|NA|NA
CASSLGGPGTEAFF
TGTGCCAGCAGCTTAGGGGGGCCCGGCACTGAAGCTTTCTTT
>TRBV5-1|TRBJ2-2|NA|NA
CASSLGGANTGELFF
TGCGCCAGCAGCTTGGGAGGCGCGAACACCGGGGAGCTGTTTTTT
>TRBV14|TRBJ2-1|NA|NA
CASSAFLGSSYNEQFF
TGTGCCAGCAGCGCCTTCCTCGGGAGCTCCTACAATGAGCAGTTCTTC
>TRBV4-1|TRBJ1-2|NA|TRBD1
CASSQDRQGGYTF
TGCGCCAGCAGCCAAGATCGACAGGGGGGCTACACCTTC
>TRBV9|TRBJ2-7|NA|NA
CASSVASNSYEQYF
TGTGCCAGCAGCGTAGCGAGCAACTCCTACGAGCAGTACTTC
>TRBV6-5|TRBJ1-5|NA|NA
CASSYSRGNQPQHF
TGTGCCAGCAGTTACTCCCGCGGCAATCAGCCCCAGCATTTT
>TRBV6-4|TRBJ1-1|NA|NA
CASSDTDRNTEAFF
TGTGCCAGCAGTGACACGGACAGAAACACTGAAGCTTTCTTT
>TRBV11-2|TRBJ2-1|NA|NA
CASSFPSEAPFF
TGTGCCAGCAGCTTCCCTTCCGAAGCTCCTTTCTTC
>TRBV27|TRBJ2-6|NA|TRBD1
CAGGQVQGSGANVLTF
TGTGCCGGGGGACAGGTCCAGGGATCTGGGGCCAACGTCCTGACTTTC
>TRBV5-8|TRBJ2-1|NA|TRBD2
CASSARLAGYNEQFF
TGTGCCAGCAGCGCCAGACTAGCGGGATACAATGAGCAGTTCTTC
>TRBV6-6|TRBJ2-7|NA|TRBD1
CAVEARGMNEQYF
TGTGCCGTAGAGGCCAGGGGGATGAACGAGCAGTACTTC
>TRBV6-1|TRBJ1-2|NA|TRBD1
CASSEVGTGKYGYTF
TGTGCCAGCAGTGAAGTTGGGACAGGCAAATATGGCTACACCTTC
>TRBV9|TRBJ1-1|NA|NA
CASSPRPEGTEAFF
TGTGCCAGCAGCCCTCGCCCGGAGGGGACTGAAGCTTTCTTT
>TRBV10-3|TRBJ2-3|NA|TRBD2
CAISELAGVRDTQYF
TGTGCCATCAGTGAGTTAGCGGGAGTAAGAGATACGCAGTATTTT
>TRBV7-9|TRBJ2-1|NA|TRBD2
CASSHTGTSGRARVYEQFF
TGTGCCAGCAGCCACACCGGGACTAGCGGGAGGGCCAGGGTATATGAGCAGTTCTTC
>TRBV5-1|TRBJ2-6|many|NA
CASSLGQGANVLTF
TGCGCCAGCAGCTTGGGGCAAGGGGCCAACGTCCTGACTTTC
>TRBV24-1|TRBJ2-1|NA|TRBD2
CAIQAGGSSYNEQFF
TGTGCCATCCAAGCGGGGGGGAGCTCCTACAATGAGCAGTTCTTC
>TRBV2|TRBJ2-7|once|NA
CASSPRDQQYF
TGTGCCAGCAGTCCCCGGGATCAGCAGTACTTC
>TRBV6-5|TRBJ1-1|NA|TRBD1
CASSYSRATGVAFF
TGTGCCAGCAGTTACTCCCGAGCGACAGGGGTGGCTTTCTTT
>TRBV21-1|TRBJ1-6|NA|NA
CSGTGNSPLHF
TGTTCCGGGACAGGGAATTCACCCCTCCACTTT
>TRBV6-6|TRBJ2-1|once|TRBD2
CAASGGRSYNEQFF
TGTGCCGCTTCGGGAGGGAGGTCCTACAATGAGCAGTTCTTC
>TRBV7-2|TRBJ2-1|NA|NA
CASSLGVHNEQFF
TGTGCCAGCAGCTTAGGCGTCCACAATGAGCAGTTCTTC
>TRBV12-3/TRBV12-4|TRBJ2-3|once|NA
CASSSPKSPSDF
TGTGCCAGCAGCTCGCCCAAATCGCCTAGCGACTTT
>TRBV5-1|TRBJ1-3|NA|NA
CASSLGPSGNTIYF
TGCGCCAGCAGCTTGGGGCCCAGTGGAAACACCATATATTTT
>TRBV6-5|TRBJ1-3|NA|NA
CASSYSAGSGNTIYF
TGTGCCAGCAGTTACTCGGCGGGCTCTGGAAACACCATATATTTT
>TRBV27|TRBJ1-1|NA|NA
CASSLGGMNTEAFF
TGTGCCAGCAGTTTGGGGGGGATGAACACTGAAGCTTTCTTT
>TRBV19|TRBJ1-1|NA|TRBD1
CASSRQGARAFF
TGTGCCAGTAGTCGGCAGGGGGCGCGAGCTTTCTTT
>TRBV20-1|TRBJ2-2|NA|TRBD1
CSASKPGQGTGELFF
TGCAGTGCTAGTAAACCGGGACAGGGTACCGGGGAGCTGTTTTTT
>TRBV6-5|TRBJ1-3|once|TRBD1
CASSYGTGVTGNTIYF
TGTGCCAGCAGTTACGGGACAGGGGTTACTGGAAACACCATATATTTT
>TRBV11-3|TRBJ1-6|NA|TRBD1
CASSLVTGADSPLHF
TGTGCCAGCAGCTTAGTTACAGGGGCCGATTCACCCCTCCACTTT
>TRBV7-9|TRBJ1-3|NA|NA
CASSLPGEGTPRSGNTIYF
TGTGCCAGCAGCCTCCCGGGGGAGGGTACCCCTCGATCCGGAAACACCATATATTTT
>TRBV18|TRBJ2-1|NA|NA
CASSPPDSGNEQFF
TGTGCCAGCTCACCGCCGGACAGTGGCAATGAGCAGTTCTTC
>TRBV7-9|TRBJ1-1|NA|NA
CASSLAQQNTEAFF
TGTGCCAGCAGCTTAGCGCAACAGAACACTGAAGCTTTCTTT
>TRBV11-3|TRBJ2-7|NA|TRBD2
CASSLELAEMSSYEQYF
TGTGCCAGCAGCTTAGAACTAGCGGAAATGAGCTCCTACGAGCAGTACTTC
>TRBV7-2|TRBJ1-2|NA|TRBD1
CASSSPDRAYYGYTF
TGTGCCAGCAGCTCCCCAGACAGGGCCTACTATGGCTACACCTTC
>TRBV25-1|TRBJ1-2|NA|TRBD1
CASSIGTGYGYTF
TGTGCCAGCTCCATTGGGACAGGGTATGGCTACACCTTC
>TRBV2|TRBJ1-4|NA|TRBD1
CASTDTGTGDEKLFF
TGTGCCAGCACCGACACCGGGACAGGGGATGAAAAACTGTTTTTT
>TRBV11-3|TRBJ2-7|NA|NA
CASSLGLMVSYEQYF
TGTGCCAGCAGCTTAGGGCTGATGGTCTCCTACGAGCAGTACTTC
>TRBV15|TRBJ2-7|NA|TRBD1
CATSRDWPGQGDYEQYF
TGTGCCACCAGCAGAGATTGGCCGGGACAGGGGGACTACGAGCAGTACTTC
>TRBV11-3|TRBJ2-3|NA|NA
CASSLGASHTQYF
TGTGCCAGCAGCCTAGGGGCCAGCCATACGCAGTATTTT
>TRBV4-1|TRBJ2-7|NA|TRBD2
CASSGTWEGRIVTYEQYF
TGCGCCAGCAGCGGGACCTGGGAGGGCCGAATCGTAACCTACGAGCAGTACTTC
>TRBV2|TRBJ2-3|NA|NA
CASSLFQLPDTQYF
TGTGCCAGCAGCCTCTTCCAACTCCCAGATACGCAGTATTTT